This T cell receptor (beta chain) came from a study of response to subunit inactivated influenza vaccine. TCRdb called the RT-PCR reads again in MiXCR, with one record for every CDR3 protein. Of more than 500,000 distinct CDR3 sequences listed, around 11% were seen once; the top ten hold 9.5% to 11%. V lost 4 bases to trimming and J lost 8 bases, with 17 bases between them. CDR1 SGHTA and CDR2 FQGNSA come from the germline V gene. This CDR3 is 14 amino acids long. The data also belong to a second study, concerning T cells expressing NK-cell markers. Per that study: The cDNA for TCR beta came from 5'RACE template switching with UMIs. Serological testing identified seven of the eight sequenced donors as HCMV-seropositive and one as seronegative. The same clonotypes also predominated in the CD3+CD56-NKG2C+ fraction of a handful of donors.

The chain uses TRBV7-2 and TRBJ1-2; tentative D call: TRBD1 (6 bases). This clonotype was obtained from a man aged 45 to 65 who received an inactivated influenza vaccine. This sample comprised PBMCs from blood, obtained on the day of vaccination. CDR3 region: CASSSTRAGGGYTF. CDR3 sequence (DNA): TGTGCCAGCAGCTCAACGCGGGCCGGGGGCGGCTACACCTTC.